This TCR beta chain was recorded in a study of radiotherapy plus CTLA-4 blockade in lung cancer. In the study overall: Of the patients, about 18% showed objective responses and around 32% attained disease control. Findings of the study overall: Expansion of tumor-derived TCR clones was observed in blood after radiotherapy plus ipilimumab.

In regard to this clone: Its specificity is unknown.

Receiving focal radiation plus CTLA-4 blockade with ipilimumab were patients who had chemo-refractory metastatic non-small-cell lung cancer. Using immunoSEQ multiplex PCR, the repertoire was profiled, and TCRdb retains in-frame clones only, with some absent. This table holds 70,000 to 95,000 clones, around 86% found once. In germline, CDR1 is DFQATT, CDR2 SNEGSKA (reference sequence). Trimming removed 5 bases at V and 6 bases at J, with 7 bases between. The CDR3 sequence is 10 residues long. The starting material was peripheral blood, obtained from a patient treated with radiotherapy plus ipilimumab. The chain combines TRBV20-1 with TRBJ1-2; the D is unclear. The sequence came from a human donor with non-small cell lung cancer that progressed on radiotherapy plus ipilimumab. The DNA for the CDR3 is TGCAGTGCTGGAAGACATGGCTACACCTTC. It encodes CSAGRHGYTF.